These 30 T cell receptor beta chains were all obtained from the same sample, sequenced in a study of CD8+ T cells in alopecia areata. TCR sequencing used cDNA made by reverse transcription of extracted RNA. Profiled with immunoSEQ multiplex PCR; TCRdb holds only in-frame clones, not every one. Here the sample spans some 45,000 clones, just under 95% being singletons. The treatment: oral pan-JAK inhibitor, 5-10 mg twice daily. This specimen was CD8+ T cells sorted from blood, taken at week 24, from a patient treated with tofacitinib. These TCRs come from a human donor with alopecia areata.

V and J are TRBV25-1 and TRBJ2-7, with D perhaps assigned TRBD1 or TRBD2 (5 bases each). Trimming took 3 bases from V and 3 from J, leaving 12 bases between them. Germline CDR1 MGHDK, CDR2 SYGVNS. The CDR3 length is 14 residues. The CDR3 region is CASSDGGYGYEQYF. CDR3 nucleotides: TGTGCCAGCAGTGATGGGGGTTACGGCTACGAGCAGTACTTC.

J is TRBJ2-1 and V is TRBV27; D call uncertain. The ends were cut back, 3 bases at V and 6 bases at J, with 12 bases in the middle. The CDR3 runs to 14 residues. Looked up from germline, CDR1 is MNHEY and CDR2 is SMNVEV (reference sequence). The CDR3 sequence is CASSFGSALNEQFF. The CDR3, as DNA: TGTGCCAGCAGTTTTGGGTCGGCCCTCAATGAGCAGTTCTTC.

The chain recombines TRBV6-6 with TRBJ2-3; D is unclear. The CDR3 is 15 residues long. Germline loops: CDR1 MNHNY, CDR2 SVGAGI (reference sequence). Trimming shortened V by 0 bases and J by 0 bases, and 7 bases separated the two germline ends. CDR3 sequence (DNA): TGTGCCAGCAGTTACTCGGATGGGAGCACAGATACGCAGTATTTT. Protein sequence: CASSYSDGSTDTQYF.

This chain uses TRBV6-1 with TRBJ2-5, with TRBD1 matching over 9 bases. The V segment lost 8 bases and the J segment 3 bases; nucleotides outside the gene matches: 10. This CDR3 is built from 15 residues. Per germline, CDR1 MNHNS and CDR2 SASEGT. The CDR3 DNA follows: TGTGCCAGCCTGTCTGATTGGACAGGGGAAGAGACCCAGTACTTC. Translated, it gives CASLSDWTGEETQYF.

The genes are TRBV7-6 and TRBJ2-1, with a weak D call TRBD1 (5 bases). V lost 2 bases to trimming and J lost 7 bases, with 21 bases between them. The CDR3 has 17 amino acids. Germline CDR1 and CDR2: SGHVS and FNYEAQ. The CDR3 region is CASSLTGAGLHGNEQFF. The DNA for the CDR3 is TGTGCCAGCAGCTTAACTGGGGCAGGCCTACACGGGAATGAGCAGTTCTTC.

V gene TRBV7-8 combines with J gene TRBJ2-7; the D gene is possibly TRBD2 (6 bases). The CDR3 has 16 residues. Trimming left V 2 bases short and J 6 bases short, with 20 bases between. CDR1 is SGHVS, CDR2 FQNEAQ, per germline. CDR3 amino acids: CASSLILDGLEGEQYF. The CDR3 DNA sequence: TGTGCCAGCAGCTTAATTCTAGATGGCCTGGAGGGCGAGCAGTACTTC.

The CDR3: CASSVDRESNLYGYTF. CDR3 DNA: TGTGCCAGCAGCGTTGACAGGGAAAGCAACCTTTATGGCTACACCTTC. The chain joins TRBV9 to TRBJ1-2; 7 positions match TRBD1. CDR1 and CDR2 from the germline V gene are SGDLS and YYNGEE. CDR3 length: 16 residues. V shed 2 bases, J shed 5 bases, and the junction held 12 bases outside the gene matches. Drawing the rest from reference TRBV9 and TRBJ1-2, the complete variable domain is DSGVTQTPKHLITATGQRVTLRCSPRSGDLSVYWYQQSLDQGLQFLIQYYNGEERAKGNILERFSAQQFPDLHSELNLSSLELGDSALYFCASSVDRESNLYGYTFGSGTRLTVV.

The gene calls are TRBV28 and TRBJ2-5; D uncertain. CDR3 size: 15 residues. V dropped 3 bases and J dropped 7 bases, with 18 bases sitting between them. Germline CDR1 and CDR2: MDHEN and SYDVKM. This chain's CDR3 is CASSFEERGYATQYF. In DNA, the CDR3 is TGTGCCAGCAGTTTTGAGGAACGTGGATACGCGACCCAGTACTTC.

The rearrangement links TRBV5-4 to TRBJ2-7, with 11 bases lining up with TRBD1. The CDR3 loop spans 15 amino acids. The V segment lost 2 bases and the J segment 4 bases; nucleotides outside the gene matches: 5. The germline CDR1 and CDR2 sequences are SGHNT and YYREEE (reference sequence). CDR3 in amino acids: CASSLGGTGGYEQYF. The CDR3 coding sequence is TGTGCCAGCAGCTTAGGAGGGACAGGGGGGTACGAGCAGTACTTC.

This chain connects TRBV14 to TRBJ2-1; D is unclear. The CDR3 is 14 residues long. Germline lookup yields CDR1 SGHDN and CDR2 FVKESK. V dropped 3 bases and J dropped 7 bases, with 13 bases sitting between them. The CDR3 region is CASSHGLTANEQFF. The CDR3 nucleotides are TGTGCCAGCAGCCATGGTTTAACAGCTAATGAGCAGTTCTTC.

The chain is built from TRBV25-1 and TRBJ2-5; possible D gene TRBD1, 6 bases. This CDR3 is 11 amino acids long. The ends were cut back, 8 bases at V and 13 bases at J, with 17 bases in the middle. The germline V gene has CDR1 MGHDK and CDR2 SYGVNS. The CDR3, as DNA: TGTGCCAGCGGCCTGGGGGCCCAGCCGTACTTC. It specifies CASGLGAQPYF.

V usage is TRBV7-2 and J usage is TRBJ2-1; 7 bases map to TRBD2. The CDR3 runs to 13 residues. V lost 8 bases, J lost 12 bases, and 13 bases stayed unmatched. Per the germline V gene, CDR1 is SGHTA and CDR2 is FQGNSA. The CDR3, as DNA: TGTGCCAGCCGCGATACCGTTCTAGCGGCGCAGTTCTTC. Its translation is CASRDTVLAAQFF.

The chain recombines TRBV7-2 with TRBJ2-7, with 7 bases lining up with TRBD1. CDR3 length equals 14 residues. V lost 1 base and J lost 4; bases outside the gene matches: 4. The germline gives CDR1 SGHTA, CDR2 FQGNSA. The CDR3 is CASSLVGDSYEQYF. As DNA, the CDR3 is TGTGCCAGCAGCTTAGTAGGGGACAGTTACGAGCAGTACTTC.

The V and J genes are TRBV7-2 and TRBJ2-1; 7 nucleotides line up with TRBD1. The CDR3 totals 12 residues. Trimming took 5 bases from V and 7 from J; bases not matched to a gene: 2. Germline CDR1 is SGHTA and CDR2 is FQGNSA. The chain's CDR3 is CASSAGGNEQFF. The CDR3 DNA sequence: TGTGCCAGCAGCGCAGGGGGTAATGAGCAGTTCTTC. Together with reference TRBV7-2 and TRBJ2-1, the CDR3 gives the full variable domain: GAGVSQSPSNKVTEKGKDVELRCDPISGHTALYWYRQSLGQGLEFLIYFQGNSAPDKSGLPSDRFSAERTGGSVSTLTIQRTQQEDSAVYLCASSAGGNEQFFGPGTRLTVL.

The chain couples TRBV7-9 to TRBJ1-5; TRBD1 might be the D (5 bases). Germline loops: CDR1 SEHNR, CDR2 FQNEAQ (reference sequence). The CDR3 is 13 residues long. Trimming shortened V by 3 bases and J by 5 bases, and 8 bases separated the two germline ends. The CDR3 DNA follows: TGTGCCAGCAGCTTCCAGGGCGATCAGCCCCAGCATTTT. It codes for CASSFQGDQPQHF.

The chain couples TRBV27 to TRBJ2-1; weak D call: TRBD2 (7 bases). Trimming took 5 bases from V and 8 from J, leaving 16 bases between them. This CDR3 comprises 14 residues. Germline CDR1 MNHEY, CDR2 SMNVEV (reference sequence). DNA for the CDR3: TGTGCCAGCAGTACCCTCGGGGGGCAAGATGAGCAGTTCTTC. This encodes CASSTLGGQDEQFF.

This rearrangement joins TRBV4-3 to TRBJ1-4; D not certain. This CDR3 is built from 15 residues. CDR1 is LGHNA and CDR2 is YSLEER in the germline V gene. V was cut by 4 bases and J by 6 bases, with 15 bases left in between. CDR3 nucleotide sequence: TGCGCCAGCAGCCCTAGTGTCACATTTGATGAAAAACTGTTTTTT. It encodes CASSPSVTFDEKLFF.

The rearrangement uses TRBV7-2 and TRBJ2-1; 7 positions match TRBD2. The trim removed 1 base at V and 0 bases at J, leaving 3 bases unmatched. The CDR3 covers 16 residues. CDR1 and CDR2 (germline): SGHTA, FQGNSA. CDR3 sequence (DNA): TGTGCCAGCAGCTTAGTAAGCGGGGTCTCCTACAATGAGCAGTTCTTC. Residues: CASSLVSGVSYNEQFF. Full variable domain (outside the CDR3, taken from reference TRBV7-2 and TRBJ2-1): GAGVSQSPSNKVTEKGKDVELRCDPISGHTALYWYRQSLGQGLEFLIYFQGNSAPDKSGLPSDRFSAERTGGSVSTLTIQRTQQEDSAVYLCASSLVSGVSYNEQFFGPGTRLTVL.

The J gene is TRBJ2-7, the V gene TRBV29-1, with D possibly being TRBD1 (6 bases). The CDR3 is 15 residues long. Germline CDR1 SQVTM, CDR2 ANQGSEA. V dropped 8 bases and J dropped 2 bases, with 22 bases sitting between them. The CDR3: CSSLTGRGLAYEQYF. The CDR3 region has the DNA TGCAGCTCGCTCACCGGCAGGGGTCTCGCCTACGAGCAGTACTTC.

Points on this clone: Relative to the germline gene, one junction end is altered; a read error may explain this. V and J are TRBV7-6 and TRBJ1-5, with TRBD1 matching 7 bases. Germline V gives CDR1 SGHVS, CDR2 FNYEAQ. The CDR3 covers 17 residues. CDR3 nucleotide sequence: TGTGCTAGCACACTCAGGGGGGGACCCTATAGCAATCAGCCCCAGCATTTT. Amino acid sequence: CASTLRGGPYSNQPQHF.

The J gene is TRBJ1-2, the V gene TRBV12-5; no reliable D call. Germline V lookup: CDR1 LGHNT, CDR2 FRNRAP. V lost 3 bases and J lost 8, with 13 bases in between. This CDR3 is built from 13 residues. CDR3 residues: CASGFSPSWGYTF. The DNA of the CDR3 is TGTGCTAGTGGTTTTAGTCCCTCATGGGGCTACACCTTC.

CDR3 amino acids: CASSHRGLLAGGDNEQFF. CDR3 in DNA: TGCGCCAGCAGCCATCGGGGCCTGCTAGCGGGGGGGGACAATGAGCAGTTCTTC. This chain uses TRBV4-1 with TRBJ2-1; 12 nucleotides line up with TRBD2. The CDR3 extends over 18 amino acids. The germline V gene has CDR1 MGHRA and CDR2 YSYEKL. After removal of 3 bases from V and 5 bases from J, the junction contained 11 bases not matched to a gene.

The sample holds a few counts of this clone. The V and J genes are TRBV27 and TRBJ2-3, with unresolved D. This CDR3 comprises 13 residues. CDR1 and CDR2 (germline): MNHEY, SMNVEV (reference sequence). Between the trimmed V and J ends, which lost 5 bases and 2 bases, there was a span of 8 bases. CDR3 DNA: TGTGCCAGCAGTCTGGGAATCACAGATACGCAGTATTTT. It specifies CASSLGITDTQYF.

Concerning this clone: Other DNA sequences within the sample encode an identical CDR3. The DNA for the CDR3 is TGTGCCAGCAGCATCGGGACAGAGCAAGAGACCCAGTACTTC. Residues: CASSIGTEQETQYF. The gene calls are TRBV7-9 and TRBJ2-5; TRBD1 matches at 7 bases. Germline V gene sequence: CDR1 SEHNR, CDR2 FQNEAQ (reference sequence). The CDR3 is 14 amino acids. V shed 5 bases, J shed 2 bases, and the junction held 5 bases outside the gene matches.

V is TRBV30 and J is TRBJ1-2; 8 nucleotides align to TRBD1. With V trimmed by 5 bases and J by 8 bases, 4 bases remained unmatched. Germline assignment: CDR1 GTSNPN and CDR2 SVGIG (reference sequence). This CDR3 is built from 11 residues. The CDR3 is CAWDDRGGYTF. The CDR3 nucleotides read TGTGCCTGGGACGACAGGGGCGGCTACACCTTC. Using reference TRBV30 and TRBJ1-2 for the parts outside the CDR3, the full variable domain is SQTIHQWPATLVQPVGSPLSLECTVEGTSNPNLYWYRQAAGRGLQLLFYSVGIGQISSEVPQNLSASRPQDRQFILSSKKLLLSDSGFYLCAWDDRGGYTFGSGTRLTVV.

In this sample, this clone turned up once. The chain joins TRBV18 to TRBJ1-1, with 7 positions matching TRBD1. The germline gives CDR1 KGHSH, CDR2 LQKENI. Trimming took 2 bases from V and 6 from J; bases not matched to a gene: 3. The CDR3 loop spans 13 amino acids. The CDR3 is CASSPRDSPEAFF. The CDR3 nucleotides read TGTGCCAGCTCACCAAGGGACAGCCCTGAAGCTTTCTTT.

This clone appeared once. This chain joins TRBV7-2 and TRBJ2-7; TRBD1 might be the D (7 bases). CDR1 is SGHTA, CDR2 FQGNSA, per germline. The V end lost 3 bases, the J end lost 4 bases, and 13 bases lay between the germline ends. This CDR3 region has 14 residues. The DNA for the CDR3 is TGTGCCAGCAGCTTCGGAGGGGGCGGGTACGAGCAGTACTTC. Translating gives CASSFGGGGYEQYF.

The V and J genes are TRBV27 and TRBJ2-1; TRBD2 matches 8 bases. The CDR3 spans 16 residues. CDR1 and CDR2 (germline): MNHEY, SMNVEV (reference sequence). V lost 6 bases, J lost 0 bases, and 7 bases stayed unmatched. CDR3 DNA sequence: TGTGCCAGCAGCCCCTCGGGGGGGCTCTCCTACAATGAGCAGTTCTTC. Its protein is CASSPSGGLSYNEQFF.

The chain combines TRBV29-1 with TRBJ2-1; D is perhaps TRBD1 (5 bases). V was trimmed by 0 bases and J by 2 bases, leaving 14 bases between them. This CDR3 has 16 amino acids. Germline assignment: CDR1 SQVTM and CDR2 ANQGSEA. CDR3 amino acids: CSVEDPAGLTYNEQFF. DNA of the CDR3: TGCAGCGTTGAAGATCCAGCAGGGCTCACCTACAATGAGCAGTTCTTC.

This sequence joins TRBV6-5 and TRBJ2-1, with TRBD2 matching over 7 bases. Trimming removed 8 bases from V and 6 bases from J; junction bases left unmatched: 10. Germline lookup yields CDR1 MNHEY and CDR2 SVGAGI. The CDR3 totals 14 residues. The CDR3 reads CASAWGGGSNEQFF. The CDR3 bases are TGTGCCAGCGCTTGGGGCGGGGGTTCCAATGAGCAGTTCTTC.